Listed below are T cell receptor beta chains from one sample, sequenced in a study of shared clonotypes between healthy human individuals. The assay was immunoSEQ multiplex PCR, and TCRdb's table has in-frame clones only and misses some. The table lists over 2 million clones, roughly 94% of them singletons. Sequenced: naive CD4+ T cells sorted from blood. Source of these receptors: a man between 18 and 35 years old in good health. Each CDR3 is given with its conserved first and last residue. The order of the fields is CDR3 protein, CDR3 DNA, clone size, D gene, V gene, J gene. D genes are given only for firm matches. Some rows mark clone size as missing; the rest say once, few, many or name a class of expanded clone.

CDR3: CASSQDTGWTDTQYF; DNA: TGCGCCAGCAGCCAAGATACAGGGTGGACAGATACGCAGTATTTT; size: .; D: .; V: TRBV4-3; J: TRBJ2-3
CDR3: CASSEGRYNEQFF; DNA: TGTGCCAGCAGTGAAGGGCGTTACAATGAGCAGTTCTTC; size: .; D: .; V: TRBV2; J: TRBJ2-1
CDR3: CASSKTAYQNTEAFF; DNA: TGTGCCAGCAGTAAGACAGCGTATCAGAACACTGAAGCTTTCTTT; size: .; D: .; V: TRBV27; J: TRBJ1-1
CDR3: CASSLGQANTGELFF; DNA: TGTGCCAGCAGCTTAGGGCAGGCGAACACCGGGGAGCTGTTTTTT; size: .; D: .; V: TRBV11-3; J: TRBJ2-2
CDR3: CAISESQITGELFF; DNA: TGTGCCATCAGTGAGTCGCAGATCACCGGGGAGCTGTTTTTT; size: .; D: .; V: TRBV10-3; J: TRBJ2-2
CDR3: CASSGDSHEQYF; DNA: TGTGCCAGCAGTGGGGACAGTCACGAGCAGTACTTC; size: .; D: TRBD1; V: TRBV2; J: TRBJ2-7
CDR3: CASSSMGVGGYTF; DNA: TGTGCCAGCAGCTCCATGGGTGTCGGGGGCTACACCTTC; size: .; D: .; V: TRBV7-2; J: TRBJ1-2
CDR3: CATSRDPLAGGQETQYF; DNA: TGTGCCACCAGCAGAGATCCCCTAGCGGGGGGGCAAGAGACCCAGTACTTC; size: .; D: TRBD2; V: TRBV15; J: TRBJ2-5
CDR3: CASSSGQPNTEAFF; DNA: TGTGCCAGCAGCTCGGGACAGCCGAACACTGAAGCTTTCTTT; size: .; D: TRBD1; V: TRBV7-3; J: TRBJ1-1
CDR3: CSVTGGINEQFF; DNA: TGCAGCGTTACCGGGGGGATCAATGAGCAGTTCTTC; size: .; D: TRBD2; V: TRBV29-1; J: TRBJ2-1
CDR3: CASSLAIGTSFRSSYNEQFF; DNA: TGCGCCAGCAGCTTGGCAATTGGGACTAGCTTCCGATCCTCCTACAATGAGCAGTTCTTC; size: .; D: TRBD2; V: TRBV5-1; J: TRBJ2-1
CDR3: CAWSAGLDSNQPQHF; DNA: TGTGCCTGGAGTGCCGGACTCGATAGCAATCAGCCCCAGCATTTT; size: once; D: .; V: TRBV30; J: TRBJ1-5